This T cell receptor beta chain was captured by sequencing in a study of cytomegalovirus exposure and HLA in healthy donors. This CDR3 has 13 residues. Germline V lookup: CDR1 SGHRS, CDR2 YFSETQ. Vbeta (60) and Jbeta (13) primers were used in the PCR. Here immunoSEQ multiplex PCR was the method, and the copy in TCRdb shows in-frame clones only, minus some. Of approximately 150,000 clones listed, about 79% are singletons. The source is a man between 35 and 55 years old in good health and CMV-seropositive. This chain connects TRBV5-1 to TRBJ2-5; possibly TRBD1 for D (6 bases). The J call may be faulty, since TRBJ2-7 better matches the DNA end. The source material was PBMCs. The CDR3 is CASSSDRFYEQYF. CDR3 nucleotides: TGCGCCAGCAGCTCGGACAGATTCTACGAGCAGTACTTC.